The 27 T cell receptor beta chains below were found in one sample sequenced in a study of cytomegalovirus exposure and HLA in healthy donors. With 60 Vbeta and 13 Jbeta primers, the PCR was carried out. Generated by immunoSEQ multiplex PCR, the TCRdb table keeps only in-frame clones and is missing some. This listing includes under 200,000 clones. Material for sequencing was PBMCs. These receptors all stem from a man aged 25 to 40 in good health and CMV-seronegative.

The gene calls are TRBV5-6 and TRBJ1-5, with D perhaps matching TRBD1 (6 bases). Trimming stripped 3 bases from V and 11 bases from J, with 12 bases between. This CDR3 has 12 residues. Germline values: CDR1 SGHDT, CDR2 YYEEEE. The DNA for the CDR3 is TGTGCCAGCAGCTGGGGGCCGAGGGCCCAGCATTTT. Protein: CASSWGPRAQHF.

The CDR3 loop is CASSGRQEFF. Here the CDR3 DNA reads TGTGCCAGCAGCGGACGACAGGAGTTCTTC. The rearrangement joins TRBV11-2 to TRBJ2-1; a weak D match, TRBD1 (6 bases). Germline lookup yields CDR1 SGHAT and CDR2 FQNNGV. The CDR3 is 10 residues long. V lost 5 bases, J lost 14 bases, and 10 bases lay in between.

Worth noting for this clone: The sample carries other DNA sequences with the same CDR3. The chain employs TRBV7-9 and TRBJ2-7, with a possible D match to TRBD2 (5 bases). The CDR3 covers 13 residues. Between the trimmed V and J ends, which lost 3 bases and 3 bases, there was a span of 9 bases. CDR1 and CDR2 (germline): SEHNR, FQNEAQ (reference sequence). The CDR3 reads CASSFPGGYEQYF. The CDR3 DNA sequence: TGTGCCAGCAGCTTCCCCGGAGGCTACGAGCAGTACTTC.

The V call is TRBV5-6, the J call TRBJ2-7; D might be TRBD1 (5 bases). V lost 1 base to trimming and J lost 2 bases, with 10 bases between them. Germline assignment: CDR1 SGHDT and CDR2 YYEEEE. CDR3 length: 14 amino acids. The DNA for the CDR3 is TGTGCCAGCAGCTTGCGGGCAGGGACCTACGAGCAGTACTTC. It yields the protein CASSLRAGTYEQYF.

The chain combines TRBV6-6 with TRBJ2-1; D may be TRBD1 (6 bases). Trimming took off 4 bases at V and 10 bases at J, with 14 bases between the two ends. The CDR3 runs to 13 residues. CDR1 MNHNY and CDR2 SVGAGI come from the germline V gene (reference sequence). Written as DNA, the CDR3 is TGTGCCAGCAGTTCGACAGGACTTGGGGAGCAGTTCTTC. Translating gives CASSSTGLGEQFF.

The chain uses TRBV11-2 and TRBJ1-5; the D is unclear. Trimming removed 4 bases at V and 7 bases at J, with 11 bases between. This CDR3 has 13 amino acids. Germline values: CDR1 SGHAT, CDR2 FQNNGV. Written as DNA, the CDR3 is TGTGCCAGCAGCTACCGCAACGGGCAGCCCCAGCATTTT. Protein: CASSYRNGQPQHF.

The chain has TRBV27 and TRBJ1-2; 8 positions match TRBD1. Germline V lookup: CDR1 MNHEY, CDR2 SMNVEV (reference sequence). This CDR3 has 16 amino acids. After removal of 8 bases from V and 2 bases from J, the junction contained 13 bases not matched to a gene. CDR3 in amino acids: CASARRGTGINYGYTF. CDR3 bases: TGTGCCAGCGCGAGGAGGGGGACAGGCATAAACTATGGCTACACCTTC.

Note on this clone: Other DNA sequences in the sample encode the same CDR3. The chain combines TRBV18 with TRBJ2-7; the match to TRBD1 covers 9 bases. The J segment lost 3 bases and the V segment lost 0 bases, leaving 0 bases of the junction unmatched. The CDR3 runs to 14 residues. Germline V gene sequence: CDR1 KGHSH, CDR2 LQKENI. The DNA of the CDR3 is TGTGCCAGCTCACCACCGACAGGGGGCTACGAGCAGTACTTC. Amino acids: CASSPPTGGYEQYF.

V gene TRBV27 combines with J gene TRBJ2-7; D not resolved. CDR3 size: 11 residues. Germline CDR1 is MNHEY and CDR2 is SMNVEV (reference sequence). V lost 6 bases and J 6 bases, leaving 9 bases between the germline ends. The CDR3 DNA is TGTGCCAGCAGCTCGTCCGGCGAGCAGTACTTC. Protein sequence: CASSSSGEQYF.

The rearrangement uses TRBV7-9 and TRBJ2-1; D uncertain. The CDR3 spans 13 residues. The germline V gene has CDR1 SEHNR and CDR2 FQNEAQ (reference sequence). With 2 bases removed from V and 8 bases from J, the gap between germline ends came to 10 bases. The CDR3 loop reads CASSLWMGDEQFF. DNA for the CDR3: TGTGCCAGCAGCTTATGGATGGGCGATGAGCAGTTCTTC. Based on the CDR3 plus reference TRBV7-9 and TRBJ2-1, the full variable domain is DTGVSQNPRHKITKRGQNVTFRCDPISEHNRLYWYRQTLGQGPEFLTYFQNEAQLEKSRLLSDRFSAERPKGSFSTLEIQRTEQGDSAMYLCASSLWMGDEQFFGPGTRLTVL.

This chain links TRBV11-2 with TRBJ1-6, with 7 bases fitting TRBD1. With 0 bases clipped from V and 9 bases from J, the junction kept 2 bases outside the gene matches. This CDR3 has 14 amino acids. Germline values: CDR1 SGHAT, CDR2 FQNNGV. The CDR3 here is CASSLDRGASPLHF. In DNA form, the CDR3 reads TGTGCCAGCAGCTTAGACAGGGGGGCTTCACCCCTCCACTTT.

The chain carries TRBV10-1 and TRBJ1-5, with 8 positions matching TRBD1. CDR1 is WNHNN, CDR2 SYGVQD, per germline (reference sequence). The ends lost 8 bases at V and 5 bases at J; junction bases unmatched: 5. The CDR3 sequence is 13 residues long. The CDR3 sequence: CASGDRGDQPQHF. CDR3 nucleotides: TGCGCCAGCGGAGACAGGGGCGATCAGCCCCAGCATTTT.

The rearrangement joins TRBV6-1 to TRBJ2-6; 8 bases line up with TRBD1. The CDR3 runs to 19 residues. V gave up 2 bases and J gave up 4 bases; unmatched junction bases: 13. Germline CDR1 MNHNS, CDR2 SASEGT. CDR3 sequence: CASSEMFGQGGVGANVLTF. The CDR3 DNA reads TGTGCCAGCAGTGAAATGTTCGGACAGGGAGGTGTCGGGGCCAACGTCCTGACTTTC.

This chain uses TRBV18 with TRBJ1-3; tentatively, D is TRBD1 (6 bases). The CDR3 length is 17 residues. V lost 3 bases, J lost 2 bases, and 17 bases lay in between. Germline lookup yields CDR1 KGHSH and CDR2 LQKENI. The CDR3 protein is CASSPLDRPPAGNTIYF. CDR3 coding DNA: TGTGCCAGCTCACCCCTCGACAGGCCGCCCGCTGGAAACACCATATATTTT.

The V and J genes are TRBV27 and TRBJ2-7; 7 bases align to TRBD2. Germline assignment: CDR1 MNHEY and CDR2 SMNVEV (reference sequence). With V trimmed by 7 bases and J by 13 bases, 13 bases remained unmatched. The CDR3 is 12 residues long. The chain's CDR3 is CASNHLSGRPYF. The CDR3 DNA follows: TGTGCCAGCAACCATCTTAGCGGGCGACCTTACTTC.

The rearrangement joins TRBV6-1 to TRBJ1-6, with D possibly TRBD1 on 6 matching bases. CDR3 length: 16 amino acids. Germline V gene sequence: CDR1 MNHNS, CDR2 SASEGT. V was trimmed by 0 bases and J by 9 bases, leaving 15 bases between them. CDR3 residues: CASSEAPRRGSSPLHF. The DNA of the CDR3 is TGTGCCAGCAGTGAAGCGCCCCGCAGGGGAAGTTCACCCCTCCACTTT.

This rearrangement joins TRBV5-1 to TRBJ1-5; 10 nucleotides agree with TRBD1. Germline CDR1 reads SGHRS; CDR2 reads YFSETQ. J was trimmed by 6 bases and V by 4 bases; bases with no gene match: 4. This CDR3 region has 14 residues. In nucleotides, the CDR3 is TGCGCCAGCAGCCCGGACAGGGGGGGTCAGCCCCAGCATTTT. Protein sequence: CASSPDRGGQPQHF.

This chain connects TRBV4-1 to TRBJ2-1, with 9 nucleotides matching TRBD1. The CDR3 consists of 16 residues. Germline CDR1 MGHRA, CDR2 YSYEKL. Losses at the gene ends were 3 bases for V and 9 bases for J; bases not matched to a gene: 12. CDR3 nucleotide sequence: TGCGCCAGCAGCCAGGTCCCGGGACAGGGATGGGGTGAGCAGTTCTTC. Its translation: CASSQVPGQGWGEQFF.

The DNA of the CDR3 is TGTGCCAGCAGCCTCTTCGGGACAGAGAATGAAAAACTGTTTTTT. Protein sequence: CASSLFGTENEKLFF. The chain recombines TRBV11-3 with TRBJ1-4, with 7 nucleotides matching TRBD1. This CDR3 comprises 15 residues. The germline V gene has CDR1 SGHNT and CDR2 YENEEA. J gave up 5 bases and V 5 bases, and 8 bases lay outside the gene matches.

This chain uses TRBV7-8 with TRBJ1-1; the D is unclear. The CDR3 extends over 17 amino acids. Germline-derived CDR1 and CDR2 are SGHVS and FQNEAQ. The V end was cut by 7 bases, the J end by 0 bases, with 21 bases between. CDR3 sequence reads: CASTSRGAGFMNTEAFF. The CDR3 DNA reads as TGTGCCAGCACCTCGCGGGGAGCGGGTTTTATGAACACTGAAGCTTTCTTT.

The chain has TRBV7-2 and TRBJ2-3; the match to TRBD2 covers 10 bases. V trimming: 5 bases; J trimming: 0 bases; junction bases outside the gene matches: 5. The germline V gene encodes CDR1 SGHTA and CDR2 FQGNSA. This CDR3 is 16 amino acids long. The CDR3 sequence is CASSPTSGISTDTQYF. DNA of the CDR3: TGTGCCAGCAGCCCCACTAGCGGGATCAGCACAGATACGCAGTATTTT.

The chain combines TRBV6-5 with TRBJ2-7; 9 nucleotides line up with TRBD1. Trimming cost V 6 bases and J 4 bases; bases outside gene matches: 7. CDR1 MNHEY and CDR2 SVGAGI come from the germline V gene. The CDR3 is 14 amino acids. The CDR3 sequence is CASRGQGAGYEQYF. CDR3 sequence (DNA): TGTGCCAGCAGGGGACAGGGAGCTGGGTACGAGCAGTACTTC.

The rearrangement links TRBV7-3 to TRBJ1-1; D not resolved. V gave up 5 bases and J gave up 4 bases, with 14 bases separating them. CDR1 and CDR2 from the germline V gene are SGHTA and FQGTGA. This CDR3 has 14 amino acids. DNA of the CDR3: TGTGCCAGCAGCCTTACCTTTGAGGGCACTGAAGCTTTCTTT. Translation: CASSLTFEGTEAFF.

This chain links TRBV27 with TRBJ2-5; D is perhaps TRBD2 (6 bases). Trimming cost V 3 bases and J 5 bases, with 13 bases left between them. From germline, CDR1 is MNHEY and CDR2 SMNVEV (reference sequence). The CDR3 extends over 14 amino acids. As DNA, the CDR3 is TGTGCCAGCAGTTTCTCGTCGGGAGTGGAGACCCAGTACTTC. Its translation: CASSFSSGVETQYF.

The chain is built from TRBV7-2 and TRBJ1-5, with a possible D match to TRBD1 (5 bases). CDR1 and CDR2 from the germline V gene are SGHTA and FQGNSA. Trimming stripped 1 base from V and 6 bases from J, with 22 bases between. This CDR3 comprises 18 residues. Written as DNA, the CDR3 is TGTGCCAGCAGCTTAGAAAGCCCCGGGGGGAGAATCGGTCAGCCCCAGCATTTT. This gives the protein CASSLESPGGRIGQPQHF.

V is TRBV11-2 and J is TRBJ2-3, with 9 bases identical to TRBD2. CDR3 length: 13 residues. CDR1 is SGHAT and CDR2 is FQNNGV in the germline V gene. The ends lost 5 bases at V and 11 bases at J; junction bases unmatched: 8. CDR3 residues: CASSPGLADKQYF. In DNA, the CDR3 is TGTGCCAGCAGCCCGGGACTAGCTGACAAGCAGTATTTT.

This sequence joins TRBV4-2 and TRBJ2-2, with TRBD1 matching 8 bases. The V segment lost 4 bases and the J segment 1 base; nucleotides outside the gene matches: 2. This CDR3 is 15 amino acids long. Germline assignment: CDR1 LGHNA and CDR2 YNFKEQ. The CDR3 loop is CASSRGTGNTGELFF. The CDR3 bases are TGTGCCAGCAGCCGAGGGACAGGGAACACCGGGGAGCTGTTTTTT.